A selection of T cell receptor beta chains follows, all from one sample in a study of long-term antiretroviral therapy in people with HIV. Using immunoSEQ multiplex PCR, the repertoire was profiled, and TCRdb retains in-frame clones only, with some absent. Of 25,000 to 35,000 clones in the sample, just under 80% were seen once. The source was unsorted PBMCs, collected 1.5 years before starting antiretroviral therapy. The receptor source for this set is a man between 18 and 29 years old with HIV. CDR3s include the opening cysteine and the closing phenylalanine or tryptophan. A D gene is named only where the DNA matches it firmly. Part of the rows lack a size; the others show once, few, many or a class for expanded clones.

DNA	CDR3	J	D	size	V
TGTGCCAGCAGTGAGAGGGGCGGGGCGGTCAGCAATGAGCAGTTCTTC	CASSERGGAVSNEQFF	TRBJ2-1	NA	NA	TRBV6-4
TGTGCCAGCCAACGAGCGGGCCTAAGCACAGATACGCAGTATTTT	CASQRAGLSTDTQYF	TRBJ2-3	NA	NA	TRBV6-6
TGTGCCAGTAGTGAAAGTCACGGGGAGCTGTTTTTT	CASSESHGELFF	TRBJ2-2	NA	NA	TRBV19
TGTGCCAGCAGGAGCGGGCTCGGCTACACCTTC	CASRSGLGYTF	TRBJ1-2	NA	NA	TRBV6-4
TGTGCCAGCAGTGAATGGGGACAGGGGCCGAACTATGGCTACACCTTC	CASSEWGQGPNYGYTF	TRBJ1-2	TRBD1	NA	TRBV2
TGCGCCAGCAGCTTGGCCGACACAGATACGCAGTATTTT	CASSLADTDTQYF	TRBJ2-3	NA	NA	TRBV5-1
TGTGCCAGCAGCCTCAGCGGGAGCTTTGAAGAGACCCAGTACTTC	CASSLSGSFEETQYF	TRBJ2-5	TRBD2	NA	TRBV7-9
TGTGCCACCAGCAGAGTAACAGGGCCTGGCTACACCTTC	CATSRVTGPGYTF	TRBJ1-2	NA	once	TRBV15
TGTGCCAGCAGTCGACTAGCGGGAGGCACCGGGGAGCTGTTTTTT	CASSRLAGGTGELFF	TRBJ2-2	TRBD2	NA	TRBV6-5
TGTGCCAGCAGGAAGGGGACCCTCTGGGGGGAGCTGTTTTTT	CASRKGTLWGELFF	TRBJ2-2	NA	NA	TRBV7-2
TGTGCCAGCAGCTTAGGGTCTGTGGATACGCAGTATTTT	CASSLGSVDTQYF	TRBJ2-3	NA	NA	TRBV11-3
TGCGCCAGCAGCCAAGATTTAGACGCGAACACCGGGGAGCTGTTTTTT	CASSQDLDANTGELFF	TRBJ2-2	NA	medium-sized	TRBV4-3
TGCGCCAGCGGCGCAGTTGGAGGGAGTTCCTACGAGCAGTACTTC	CASGAVGGSSYEQYF	TRBJ2-7	NA	NA	TRBV5-1
TGTGCCTGGACTGTAGTTTCTGGAAACACCATATATTTT	CAWTVVSGNTIYF	TRBJ1-3	NA	NA	TRBV30
TGTGCCTGGAGTGTCGGACAGGGGGGCGAGCAGTACTTC	CAWSVGQGGEQYF	TRBJ2-7	TRBD1	NA	TRBV30
TGTGCCTGGGAGATCTTTAACTATGGCTACACCTTC	CAWEIFNYGYTF	TRBJ1-2	NA	NA	TRBV30
TGTGCCAGCAGTTTAACATCTAATGAAAAACTGTTTTTT	CASSLTSNEKLFF	TRBJ1-4	NA	NA	TRBV27
TGTGCCAGCAGTTACGCGGGGGCCTACGAGCAGTACTTC	CASSYAGAYEQYF	TRBJ2-7	TRBD2	NA	TRBV6-5
TGTGCCAGCAGCAAGGGGACGGGACAGGGCATGAATGAGCAGTTCTTC	CASSKGTGQGMNEQFF	TRBJ2-1	TRBD1	NA	TRBV28
TGTGCCAGCTCACCCACGACAGGCCTTTCTGGAAACACCATATATTTT	CASSPTTGLSGNTIYF	TRBJ1-3	NA	NA	TRBV18
TGTGCCAGCAGCCATTTTCTAGCGGGGGGGAGTTGGGAGCAGTTCTTC	CASSHFLAGGSWEQFF	TRBJ2-1	TRBD2	NA	TRBV7-9
TGCAGCGTTGAGGGGACCCTTGTGGATTTAGCAGATACGCAGTATTTT	CSVEGTLVDLADTQYF	TRBJ2-3	NA	NA	TRBV29-1
TGTGCCACCACCGAGACCACTTGGGCTACTGAAGCTTTCTTT	CATTETTWATEAFF	TRBJ1-1	NA	NA	TRBV2
TGTGCCAGCAGCAAGGACAGGGCAAGCTCCTACGAGCAGTACTTC	CASSKDRASSYEQYF	TRBJ2-7	TRBD1	NA	TRBV6-1
TGTGCCAGCGGGACAGGGGGCACCGGGGAGCTGTTTTTT	CASGTGGTGELFF	TRBJ2-2	TRBD1	once	TRBV6-5
TGTGCCAGCGGACTAGCGGGAGCAGTAGAGCAGTTCTTC	CASGLAGAVEQFF	TRBJ2-1	TRBD2	NA	TRBV27
TGTGCCAGCAGCTCACGGACTAGCGGACCCAAAGAGACCCAGTACTTC	CASSSRTSGPKETQYF	TRBJ2-5	TRBD2	NA	TRBV13
TGTGCCAGCAGTTTGGGACCACACGAGTACTTC	CASSLGPHEYF	TRBJ2-7	NA	NA	TRBV27